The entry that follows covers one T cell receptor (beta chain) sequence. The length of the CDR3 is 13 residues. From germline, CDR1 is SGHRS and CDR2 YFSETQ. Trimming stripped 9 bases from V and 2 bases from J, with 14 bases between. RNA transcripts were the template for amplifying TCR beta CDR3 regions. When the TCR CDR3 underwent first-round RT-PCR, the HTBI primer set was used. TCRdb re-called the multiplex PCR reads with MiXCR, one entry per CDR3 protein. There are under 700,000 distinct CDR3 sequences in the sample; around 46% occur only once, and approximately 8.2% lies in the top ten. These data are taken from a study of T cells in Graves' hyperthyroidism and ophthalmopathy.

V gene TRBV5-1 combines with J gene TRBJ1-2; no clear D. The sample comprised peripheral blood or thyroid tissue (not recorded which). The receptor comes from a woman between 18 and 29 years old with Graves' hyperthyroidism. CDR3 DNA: TGCGCCACAGCGATCAACACGAACTATGGCTACACCTTC. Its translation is CATAINTNYGYTF. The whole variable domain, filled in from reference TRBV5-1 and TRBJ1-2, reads KAGVTQTPRYLIKTRGQQVTLSCSPISGHRSVSWYQQTPGQGLQFLFEYFSETQRNKGNFPGRFSGRQFSNSRSEMNVSTLELGDSALYLCATAINTNYGYTFGSGTRLTVV.